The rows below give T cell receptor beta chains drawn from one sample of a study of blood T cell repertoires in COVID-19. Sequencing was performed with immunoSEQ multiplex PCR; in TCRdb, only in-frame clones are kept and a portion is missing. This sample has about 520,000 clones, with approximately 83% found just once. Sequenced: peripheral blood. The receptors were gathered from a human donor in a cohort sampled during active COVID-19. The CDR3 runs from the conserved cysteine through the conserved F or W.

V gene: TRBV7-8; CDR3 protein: CASSTYSSGRRPGELFF
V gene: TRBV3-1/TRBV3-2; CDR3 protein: CASSPRQRNTEAFF
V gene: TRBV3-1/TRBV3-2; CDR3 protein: CASSQGGPSYNEQFF
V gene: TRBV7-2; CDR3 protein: CASSLRRPAQRNTGELFF
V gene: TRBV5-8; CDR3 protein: CASSLGQRNTEAFF
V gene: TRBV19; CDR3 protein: CASRSSSVSSYNEQFF
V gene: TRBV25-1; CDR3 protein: CASSRNTEAFF
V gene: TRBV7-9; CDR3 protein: CASSSGQNNEKLFF
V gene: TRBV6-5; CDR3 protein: CASSSGTGNQPQHF
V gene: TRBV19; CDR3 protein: CASSASGTGLRGTDTQYF
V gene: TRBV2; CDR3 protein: CASSDRGTEAFF
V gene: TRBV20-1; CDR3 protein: CSARLLTGQYF
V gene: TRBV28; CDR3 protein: CASSSASSGRYNEQFF
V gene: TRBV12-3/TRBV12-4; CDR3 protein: CASSPTGIYGYTF
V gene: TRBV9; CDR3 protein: CASSGQGYNEQFF
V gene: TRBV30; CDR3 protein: CAWSPPLGNTIYF
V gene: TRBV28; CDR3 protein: CASRNRRYEQYF
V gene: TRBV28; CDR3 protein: CASSSLANPQYF
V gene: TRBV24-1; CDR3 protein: CATSDGTGSTDTQYF
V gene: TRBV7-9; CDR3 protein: CASTFEGSEAFF
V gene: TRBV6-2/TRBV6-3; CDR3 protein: CASSRSSSGGSAYEQYF
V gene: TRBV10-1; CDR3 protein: CASSESKISGSPLHF
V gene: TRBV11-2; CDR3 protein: CASSPNPGTGANQPQHF
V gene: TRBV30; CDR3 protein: CAWSVRGAETQYF
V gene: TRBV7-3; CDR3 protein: CASSPRLGGTDTQYF
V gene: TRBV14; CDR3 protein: CASSHGGLYNEQFF
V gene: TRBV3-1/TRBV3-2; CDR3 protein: CASSQTGGRAGGEQFF
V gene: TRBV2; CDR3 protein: CASSRSAGLGQPQHF
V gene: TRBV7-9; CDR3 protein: CASSTRGTGLDTQYF
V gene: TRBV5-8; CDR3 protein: CASSSTGVYGYTF
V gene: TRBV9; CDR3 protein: CASSNRDRGFMNTEAFF
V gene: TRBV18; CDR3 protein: CASSPLDSNQPQHF
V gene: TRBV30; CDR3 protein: CASVASGRAGVGNEQFF
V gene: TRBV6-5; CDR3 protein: CASSPGLAETDTQYF
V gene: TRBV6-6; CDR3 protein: CASSYAIRENEQFF
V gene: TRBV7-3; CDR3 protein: CASSRSGRAISGELFF
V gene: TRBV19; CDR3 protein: CASSIQGDSIGDEQYF
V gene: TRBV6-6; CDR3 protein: CASSYRGSRDSPLHF
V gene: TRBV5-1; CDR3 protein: CASSSLQGNTEAFF
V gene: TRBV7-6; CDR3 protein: CASSWDRGRGNEQFF
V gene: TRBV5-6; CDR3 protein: CASRLGFLAGVYNEQFF
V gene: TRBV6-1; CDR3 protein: CASSGRYRVGTDTQYF
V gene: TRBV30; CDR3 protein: CAWTDRGGYTF